This T cell receptor (beta chain) was obtained from a study of blood T cell repertoires in COVID-19. In the study overall: Donors in the United States, Italy and Spain gave samples during acute or convalescent COVID-19. Sources were T cells, B-cell-depleted T cells, or PBMCs; the material itself was cDNA or gDNA.

Authors' analysis steps: Quantification of nucleated cells was approximated via reference gene primer amplification. Method: immunoSEQ multiplex PCR; TCRdb's copy keeps in-frame clones and lacks some. V, J and clone size are taken as reported in that table, and D and trimming were inferred from the DNA itself. Among about 480,000 clones listed, approximately 91% were seen once. Source material: PBMCs or T cells enriched from blood (not recorded which). This TCR was recovered from a woman aged 55 to 70 who had recovered from COVID-19.

CDR3 amino acids: CASSSGGNSPLHF. CDR3 coding DNA: TGTGCCAGCAGTTCAGGGGGCAATTCACCCCTCCACTTT. The chain recombines TRBV11-2 with TRBJ1-6, with 8 bases identical to TRBD1. Germline CDR1 SGHAT, CDR2 FQNNGV. V shed 6 bases and J 7 bases; nucleotides not matched to a gene: 2. The CDR3 contains 13 residues.